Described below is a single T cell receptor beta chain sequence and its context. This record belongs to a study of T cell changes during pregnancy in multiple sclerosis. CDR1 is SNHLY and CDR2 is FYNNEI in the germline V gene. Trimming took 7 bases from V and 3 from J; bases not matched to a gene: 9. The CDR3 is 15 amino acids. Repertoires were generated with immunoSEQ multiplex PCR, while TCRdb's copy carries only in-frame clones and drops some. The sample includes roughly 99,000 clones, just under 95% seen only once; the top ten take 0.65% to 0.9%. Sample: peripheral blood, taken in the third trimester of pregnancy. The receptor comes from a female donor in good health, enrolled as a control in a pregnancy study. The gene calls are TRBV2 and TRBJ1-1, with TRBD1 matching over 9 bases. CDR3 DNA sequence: TGTGCCAGCACCGAGGGGACAGGGACTTACACTGAAGCTTTCTTT. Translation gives CASTEGTGTYTEAFF.